These 31 T cell receptor beta chains were all obtained from the same sample, sequenced in a study of shared clonotypes between healthy human individuals (dated by TCRdb to the early 2020s). The library was generated by the immunoSEQ multiplex PCR assay. The clones in this table, taken by TCRdb from immuneACCESS, are in-frame only. Not every clone is retained; where verified, under half of the shortfall comes from an unresolved V gene, and the cause of the rest is unknown. The sample data list approximately 1.5 million clones, and 95% to 99% of these were observed just once. Roughly 0.42% of the sample lies in the top ten. The sample was naive CD4+ T cells sorted from blood. The sample's cell subset or site label, in plain terms: CD45RA+ positively selected. These receptors were obtained from a man aged 25 to 45 in good health.

The chain uses TRBV27 and TRBJ2-3; the match to TRBD1 covers 8 bases. Germline CDR1 MNHEY, CDR2 SMNVEV (reference sequence). Unmatched junction bases numbered 5, after V lost 5 bases and J lost 4 bases. The CDR3 covers 14 residues. CDR3 loop: CASSRQGWADTQYF. CDR3 bases: TGTGCCAGCAGTAGACAGGGGTGGGCAGATACGCAGTATTTT.

This CDR3 is CASSHIGGTNYGYTF. The CDR3 region has the DNA TGCGCCAGCAGCCACATAGGGGGGACCAATTATGGCTACACCTTC. The V and J genes are TRBV4-1 and TRBJ1-2; a weak D match, TRBD1 (6 bases). Between the trimmed V and J ends, which lost 3 bases and 5 bases, there was a span of 16 bases. CDR1 is MGHRA, CDR2 YSYEKL, per germline. The CDR3 consists of 15 residues.

V gene TRBV28 combines with J gene TRBJ2-7, with 10 bases identical to TRBD1. This CDR3 spans 14 amino acids. Per germline, CDR1 MDHEN and CDR2 SYDVKM. J gave up 4 bases and V 5 bases, and 5 bases lay outside the gene matches. CDR3 DNA sequence: TGTGCCAGCAGTCCATCGGGACAGGGGTACGAGCAGTACTTC. As protein: CASSPSGQGYEQYF. Full variable domain (rest looked up from reference TRBV28 and TRBJ2-7): DVKVTQSSRYLVKRTGEKVFLECVQDMDHENMFWYRQDPGLGLRLIYFSYDVKMKEKGDIPEGYSVSREKKERFSLILESASTNQTSMYLCASSPSGQGYEQYFGPGTRLTVT.

The chain joins TRBV9 to TRBJ1-2, with TRBD1 identical over 11 bases. This CDR3 is built from 15 residues. CDR1 is SGDLS and CDR2 is YYNGEE in the germline V gene. J lost 2 bases, V lost 4 bases, and 4 bases had no gene match. CDR3 in DNA: TGTGCCAGCAGCCCTAGGGACAGGGGGAACTATGGCTACACCTTC. Translated, it gives CASSPRDRGNYGYTF.

The chain combines TRBV18 with TRBJ2-1; D may correspond to TRBD1 or TRBD2 (6 bases each). Germline lookup yields CDR1 KGHSH and CDR2 LQKENI. CDR3 size: 17 residues. V was pared by 6 bases and J by 0 bases, with 18 bases between. The CDR3 DNA follows: TGTGCCAGCTCCACCCGGGGGCAGAAGAGCTCCTACAATGAGCAGTTCTTC. Amino acids: CASSTRGQKSSYNEQFF.

The genes are TRBV5-1 and TRBJ2-5, with D perhaps being TRBD1 or TRBD2 (6 bases each). This CDR3 region has 16 residues. CDR1 and CDR2 from the germline V gene are SGHRS and YFSETQ. The ends were cut back, 0 bases at V and 1 base at J, with 13 bases in the middle. The CDR3 DNA sequence: TGCGCCAGCAGCTTGGGAGCAGGGGAGGTCCAAGAGACCCAGTACTTC. It is translated as CASSLGAGEVQETQYF. Drawing the rest from reference TRBV5-1 and TRBJ2-5, the complete variable domain is KAGVTQTPRYLIKTRGQQVTLSCSPISGHRSVSWYQQTPGQGLQFLFEYFSETQRNKGNFPGRFSGRQFSNSRSEMNVSTLELGDSALYLCASSLGAGEVQETQYFGPGTRLLVL.

This chain links TRBV21-1 with TRBJ2-7; TRBD2 is taken as the D call from the table, unchecked against the DNA. TRBV21-1 is deemed a pseudogene. The length of the CDR3 is 15 residues. The CDR3 is CASSKLPGGRYEQYF. The DNA for the CDR3 is TGTGCCAGCAGCAAATTACCGGGAGGAAGGTACGAGCAGTACTTC.

DNA for the CDR3: TGTGCCAGCAGCTTGGGGGTCTACAGGAATCCCTACGAGCAGTACTTC. This encodes CASSLGVYRNPYEQYF. The chain combines TRBV5-6 with TRBJ2-7; tentative D call: TRBD1 (5 bases). CDR1 and CDR2 from the germline V gene are SGHDT and YYEEEE. This CDR3 contains 16 residues. The V end lost 0 bases, the J end lost 2 bases, and 15 bases lay between the germline ends.

This chain links TRBV9 with TRBJ2-5; 10 bases agree with TRBD2. This CDR3 is built from 16 residues. With 0 bases clipped from V and 4 bases from J, the junction kept 6 bases outside the gene matches. Germline V gives CDR1 SGDLS, CDR2 YYNGEE. The CDR3 spells CASSVGAGGPAETQYF. The CDR3 DNA reads TGTGCCAGCAGCGTAGGAGCGGGAGGGCCGGCAGAGACCCAGTACTTC. The full variable domain, rest sourced from reference TRBV9 and TRBJ2-5, is DSGVTQTPKHLITATGQRVTLRCSPRSGDLSVYWYQQSLDQGLQFLIQYYNGEERAKGNILERFSAQQFPDLHSELNLSSLELGDSALYFCASSVGAGGPAETQYFGPGTRLLVL.

J is TRBJ2-3 and V is TRBV9; no definite D call. The V gene's germline CDR1 is SGDLS and CDR2 YYNGEE. The germline V and J ends were trimmed by 0 bases and 3 bases, with 8 bases remaining between them. The CDR3 has 14 residues. The CDR3: CASSVEGVTDTQYF. The CDR3 coding sequence is TGTGCCAGCAGCGTAGAAGGTGTGACAGATACGCAGTATTTT.

The gene calls are TRBV6-5 and TRBJ2-7; 10 positions match TRBD1. V gave up 6 bases and J gave up 2 bases; unmatched junction bases: 4. Germline V CDR1 and CDR2: MNHEY, SVGAGI. The CDR3 covers 14 residues. The CDR3 DNA sequence: TGTGCCAGCAGCTCCGGACAGGGGGCCTACGAGCAGTACTTC. Protein sequence: CASSSGQGAYEQYF.

The chain couples TRBV6-5 to TRBJ2-3, with TRBD2 as a possible D gene (5 bases). Germline CDR1 reads MNHEY; CDR2 reads SVGAGI. V shed 6 bases and J shed 1 base, with 14 bases lying between them. This CDR3 is built from 15 residues. CDR3 sequence reads: CASSYLGAGTDTQYF. The CDR3 DNA reads as TGTGCCAGCAGCTACCTAGGAGCGGGCACAGATACGCAGTATTTT.

V usage is TRBV19 and J usage is TRBJ1-1, with D possibly matching TRBD1 (5 bases). This CDR3 has 14 amino acids. V lost 7 bases to trimming and J lost 1 base, with 13 bases between them. Germline values: CDR1 LNHDA, CDR2 SQIVND (reference sequence). CDR3 amino acids: CASMRRGSNTEAFF. The CDR3 DNA is TGTGCCAGTATGAGGAGGGGTTCGAACACTGAAGCTTTCTTT.

This sequence joins TRBV27 and TRBJ2-7; 12 bases line up with TRBD2. V lost 5 bases, J lost 2 bases, and 4 bases stayed unmatched. This CDR3 comprises 15 residues. Germline loops: CDR1 MNHEY, CDR2 SMNVEV (reference sequence). CDR3 sequence reads: CASSVGLAGTYEQYF. The DNA for the CDR3 is TGTGCCAGCAGTGTAGGACTAGCGGGAACCTACGAGCAGTACTTC.

The chain is built from TRBV5-6 and TRBJ2-7; D is undetermined. CDR1 is SGHDT and CDR2 is YYEEEE in the germline V gene. Trimming pared 0 bases from V and 1 base from J, leaving 11 bases between. The length of the CDR3 is 15 residues. CDR3 nucleotides: TGTGCCAGCAGCTTGGGTGGCAGATTATCCTACGAGCAGTACTTC. This encodes CASSLGGRLSYEQYF.

In the case of this clone: Other nucleotide sequences from this sample produce the same CDR3. The chain recombines TRBV29-1 with TRBJ2-1; 7 bases match TRBD1. V lost 5 bases to trimming and J lost 0 bases; unmatched junction nucleotides: 1. The CDR3 spans 13 residues. CDR1 SQVTM and CDR2 ANQGSEA come from the germline V gene. Here the CDR3 DNA reads TGCAGCGTTCACAGGGGCTCCTACAATGAGCAGTTCTTC. Amino acids: CSVHRGSYNEQFF.

The chain combines TRBV27 with TRBJ2-3; the match to TRBD2 covers 7 bases. The CDR3 extends over 15 amino acids. Trimming removed 6 bases from V and 2 bases from J; junction bases left unmatched: 8. Per germline, CDR1 MNHEY and CDR2 SMNVEV (reference sequence). The CDR3 region has the DNA TGTGCCAGCAGCTGGGGGGGAGGGTACACAGATACGCAGTATTTT. Its protein is CASSWGGGYTDTQYF.

The chain carries TRBV2 and TRBJ2-7, with TRBD1 matching 7 bases. There are 14 residues in the CDR3. From germline, CDR1 is SNHLY and CDR2 FYNNEI. V trimming: 4 bases; J trimming: 5 bases; junction bases outside the gene matches: 8. CDR3 sequence (DNA): TGTGCCAGCAGTGTGACAGGCCAGGGGGACGAGCAGTACTTC. It encodes CASSVTGQGDEQYF.

The J gene is TRBJ2-3, the V gene TRBV5-1; D is unresolved. Deletions cut 4 bases from V and 0 bases from J, with 15 bases between. The germline V gene has CDR1 SGHRS and CDR2 YFSETQ. The CDR3 runs to 16 residues. The chain's CDR3 is CASSQQSSSSTDTQYF. CDR3 bases: TGCGCCAGCAGCCAACAGTCAAGCTCTAGCACAGATACGCAGTATTTT.

This clone has a handful of counts. The rearrangement uses TRBV19 and TRBJ2-7; D is perhaps TRBD1 (6 bases). Germline-derived CDR1 and CDR2 are LNHDA and SQIVND (reference sequence). Trimming stripped 1 base from V and 2 bases from J, with 12 bases between. The CDR3 consists of 15 residues. This chain's CDR3 is CASSIGTAVTYEQYF. As DNA, the CDR3 is TGTGCCAGTAGTATAGGGACAGCCGTGACCTACGAGCAGTACTTC. The full variable domain, completed using reference TRBV19 and TRBJ2-7, is DGGITQSPKYLFRKEGQNVTLSCEQNLNHDAMYWYRQDPGQGLRLIYYSQIVNDFQKGDIAEGYSVSREKKESFPLTVTSAQKNPTAFYLCASSIGTAVTYEQYFGPGTRLTVT.

The genes are TRBV4-3 and TRBJ1-5; D not resolved. The CDR3 extends over 14 amino acids. From germline, CDR1 is LGHNA and CDR2 YSLEER. Between the trimmed V and J ends, which lost 0 bases and 6 bases, there was a span of 9 bases. The DNA for the CDR3 is TGCGCCAGCAGCCAAGAATTCCCACGTCAGCCCCAGCATTTT. Translation: CASSQEFPRQPQHF.

J is TRBJ2-3 and V is TRBV19; 11 bases map to TRBD2. The J segment lost 2 bases and the V segment lost 7 bases, leaving 8 bases of the junction unmatched. Per germline, CDR1 LNHDA and CDR2 SQIVND (reference sequence). The CDR3 loop spans 16 amino acids. CDR3 nucleotide sequence: TGTGCCAGTATGAGGGGGACTAGCGGCGACACAGATACGCAGTATTTT. Protein product: CASMRGTSGDTDTQYF.

The rearrangement uses TRBV29-1 and TRBJ2-1; a weak D match, TRBD1 (6 bases). V lost 0 bases to trimming and J lost 0 bases, with 15 bases between them. Germline CDR1 SQVTM, CDR2 ANQGSEA. CDR3 length: 17 residues. The CDR3 reads CSVEDQGRASSYNEQFF. The CDR3 DNA reads as TGCAGCGTTGAAGATCAGGGGCGGGCCAGCTCCTACAATGAGCAGTTCTTC.

The rearrangement joins TRBV11-3 to TRBJ2-2; D might be TRBD1 (6 bases). CDR3 length: 18 amino acids. The germline V gene encodes CDR1 SGHNT and CDR2 YENEEA. Trimming removed 5 bases at V and 4 bases at J, with 23 bases between. The CDR3 here is CASSPHAAVKGGTGELFF. The CDR3 DNA reads TGTGCCAGCAGCCCCCACGCGGCGGTAAAAGGGGGCACCGGGGAGCTGTTTTTT.

Turning to this clone: Other DNA sequences in this specimen translate into the identical CDR3. The chain recombines TRBV10-1 with TRBJ2-3; the D is unclear. Trimming stripped 2 bases from V and 2 bases from J, with 2 bases between. The CDR3 loop spans 12 amino acids. Germline V gives CDR1 WNHNN, CDR2 SYGVQD (reference sequence). CDR3 in amino acids: CASSETTDTQYF. CDR3 nucleotide sequence: TGCGCCAGCAGTGAGACCACAGATACGCAGTATTTT.

CDR3 amino acids: CASSFPRTGDNEQFF. The CDR3 DNA is TGTGCCAGCAGCTTCCCCCGGACAGGGGACAATGAGCAGTTCTTC. The chain couples TRBV11-2 to TRBJ2-1; 9 nucleotides agree with TRBD1. This CDR3 comprises 15 residues. V lost 3 bases, J lost 5 bases, and 5 bases stayed unmatched. The V gene's germline CDR1 is SGHAT and CDR2 FQNNGV.

The chain couples TRBV27 to TRBJ2-1; 7 bases align to TRBD2. The CDR3 extends over 15 amino acids. J was trimmed by 7 bases and V by 5 bases; bases with no gene match: 11. Germline V gene sequence: CDR1 MNHEY, CDR2 SMNVEV (reference sequence). CDR3 residues: CASSPSRTSKNEQFF. The DNA of the CDR3 is TGTGCCAGCAGTCCATCAAGGACTAGTAAAAATGAGCAGTTCTTC.

The chain links TRBV7-8 to TRBJ1-2, with 12 bases lining up with TRBD1. The junction had 10 bases not matched to a gene; V was cut back by 6 bases and J by 8 bases. Per germline, CDR1 SGHVS and CDR2 FQNEAQ. The CDR3 has 15 amino acids. The CDR3 is CASSQPGQGASGYTF. CDR3 in DNA: TGTGCCAGCAGTCAACCGGGACAGGGGGCGTCAGGCTACACCTTC.

The chain recombines TRBV9 with TRBJ2-1; weak D call: TRBD1 (5 bases). Germline CDR1 and CDR2: SGDLS and YYNGEE. The CDR3 runs to 15 residues. V was trimmed by 0 bases and J by 8 bases, leaving 15 bases between them. CDR3 bases: TGTGCCAGCAGCGTAGGGGGCGTGGGGTTGGATGAGCAGTTCTTC. Translating gives CASSVGGVGLDEQFF.

The chain employs TRBV9 and TRBJ2-3; 16 bases are shared with TRBD2. CDR3 length equals 16 residues. The ends lost 4 bases at V and 4 bases at J; junction bases unmatched: 3. Per germline, CDR1 SGDLS and CDR2 YYNGEE. The CDR3 sequence is CASSPGLAGGADTQYF. CDR3 sequence (DNA): TGTGCCAGCAGCCCGGGACTAGCGGGAGGGGCAGATACGCAGTATTTT.

The J gene is TRBJ1-3, the V gene TRBV2; no reliable D call. The CDR3 sequence is 16 residues long. Trimming took 6 bases from V and 9 from J, leaving 24 bases between them. Germline loops: CDR1 SNHLY, CDR2 FYNNEI. The CDR3 bases are TGTGCCAGCAGAAGTGGCCAAGGCATCGCAAGAAGCACCATATATTTT. It yields the protein CASRSGQGIARSTIYF.